A selection of T cell receptor beta chains follows, all from one sample in a study of blood T cell repertoires in COVID-19. Clones were read by immunoSEQ multiplex PCR, and TCRdb kept only the in-frame ones, dropping some. This sample has more than 90,000 clones; roughly nine tenths occur once, and the top ten carry roughly a sixth. Sequencing used peripheral blood. These TCRs come from a man aged 45 to 65 with acute or convalescent COVID-19. The CDR3 runs from the conserved cysteine through the conserved F or W. The order of the fields is CDR3 length, V gene, CDR3 protein.

>17|TRBV19
CASQHWTGGTPNTEAFF
>14|TRBV15
CATSRDYSDHEQYF
>16|TRBV6-5
CASSYSGRGAPNEQFF
>13|TRBV3-1/TRBV3-2
CASSQGTGGGYTF
>15|TRBV5-1
CASKDRVNGNTEAFF
>15|TRBV5-5
CASSTRGADTGELFF
>13|TRBV6-5
CASKKQQNNEQFF
>17|TRBV5-6
CASSLAGRGPNQETQYF
>15|TRBV2
CASSGSLATRKMVFF
>15|TRBV27
CASSLRISGANVLTF
>12|TRBV14
CASSQDLYEQYF
>11|TRBV10-3
CAISERTEAFF
>15|TRBV3-1/TRBV3-2
CASSQMSTGTSPLHF
>15|TRBV11-3
CASSPGQGPGNTIYF
>14|TRBV20-1
CSATESSYNSPLHF